This TCR beta chain was captured by sequencing in a study of OX40 agonist ivuxolimab in advanced cancers. Study-level information: Ivuxolimab, an agonistic anti-OX40 (CD134) antibody, was given to patients.

The CDR3 is made up of 15 amino acids. V lost 6 bases, J lost 0 bases, and 16 bases lay in between. The germline gives CDR1 SGHRS, CDR2 YFSETQ. Libraries were prepared by immunoSEQ multiplex PCR; TCRdb keeps only in-frame clonotypes and omits some of them. The sample consists of 80,000 or so clones, approximately 85% of them appearing once. Sequenced here: CD4+ or CD8+ T cells sorted from blood, sampled in a trial of the OX40 agonist ivuxolimab. The TCR was taken from an adult with an advanced solid tumor such as melanoma, head and neck, liver or kidney cancer. The chain carries TRBV5-1 and TRBJ2-7; possibly TRBD2 for D (6 bases). This CDR3 reads CASTSSGGGSYEQYF. In DNA form, the CDR3 reads TGCGCCAGCACCTCTAGTGGGGGAGGCTCCTACGAGCAGTACTTC.